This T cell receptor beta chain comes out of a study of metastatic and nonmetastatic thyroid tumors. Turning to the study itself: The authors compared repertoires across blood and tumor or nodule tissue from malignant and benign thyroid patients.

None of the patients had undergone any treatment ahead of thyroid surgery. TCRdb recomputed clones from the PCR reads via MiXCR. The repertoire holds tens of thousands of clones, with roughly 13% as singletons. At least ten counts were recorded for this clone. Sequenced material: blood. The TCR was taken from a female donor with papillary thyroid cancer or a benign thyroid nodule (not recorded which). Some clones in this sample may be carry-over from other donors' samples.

The CDR3 nucleotides read TGTGCCAGCAGTGACCCCCGGAGACTGTTTGGCAATGAGCAGTTCTTC. Protein: CASSDPRRLFGNEQFF. The chain couples TRBV2 to TRBJ2-1; D call uncertain. Germline lookup yields CDR1 SNHLY and CDR2 FYNNEI. V lost 3 bases, J lost 6 bases, and 18 bases lay in between. The CDR3 contains 16 residues.